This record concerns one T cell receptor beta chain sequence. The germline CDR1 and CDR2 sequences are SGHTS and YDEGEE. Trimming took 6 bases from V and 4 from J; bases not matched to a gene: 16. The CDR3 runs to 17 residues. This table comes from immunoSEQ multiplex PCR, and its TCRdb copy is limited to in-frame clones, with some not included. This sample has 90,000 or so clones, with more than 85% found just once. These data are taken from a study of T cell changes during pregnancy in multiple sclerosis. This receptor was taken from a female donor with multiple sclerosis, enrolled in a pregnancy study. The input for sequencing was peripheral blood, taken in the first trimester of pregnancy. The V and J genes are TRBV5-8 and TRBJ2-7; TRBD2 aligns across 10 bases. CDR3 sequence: CASIPPLAGVTPYEQYF. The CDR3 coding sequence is TGTGCCAGCATCCCCCCGCTAGCGGGAGTTACGCCGTACGAGCAGTACTTC.